The 14 T cell receptor beta chains below all came from one sample that was sequenced in a study of T cells in pancreatic ductal adenocarcinoma. Sequencing was performed with immunoSEQ multiplex PCR; in TCRdb, only in-frame clones are kept and a portion is missing. The profile shows around 9,000 clones, around 66% of them singletons. The selected patients with pancreatic ductal adenocarcinoma had surgery but no neoadjuvant therapy. The source material was pancreatic tumor tissue. The receptors here all came from a human donor with pancreatic ductal adenocarcinoma.

V is TRBV15 and J is TRBJ2-7; D is perhaps TRBD2 (5 bases). This CDR3 has 14 amino acids. Germline CDR1 LNHNV, CDR2 YYDKDF (reference sequence). V lost 0 bases and J 1 base, leaving 7 bases between the germline ends. CDR3 sequence: CATSRDPGSYEQYF. The CDR3 region has the DNA TGTGCCACCAGCAGAGATCCGGGATCCTACGAGCAGTACTTC.

The CDR3 DNA sequence: TGTGCCTGGAGTTTGTGGGGGCTCTATGGCTACACCTTC. Translation gives CAWSLWGLYGYTF. The chain recombines TRBV30 with TRBJ1-2, with D possibly matching TRBD1 (6 bases). Germline values: CDR1 GTSNPN, CDR2 SVGIG (reference sequence). The CDR3 runs to 13 residues. Trimming stripped 2 bases from V and 4 bases from J, with 11 bases between. The full variable domain, completed using reference TRBV30 and TRBJ1-2, is SQTIHQWPATLVQPVGSPLSLECTVEGTSNPNLYWYRQAAGRGLQLLFYSVGIGQISSEVPQNLSASRPQDRQFILSSKKLLLSDSGFYLCAWSLWGLYGYTFGSGTRLTVV.

The chain has TRBV10-3 and TRBJ2-7; D remains ambiguous. Germline values: CDR1 ENHRY, CDR2 SYGVKD. The germline V and J ends were trimmed by 1 base and 2 bases, with 9 bases remaining between them. The CDR3 loop spans 14 amino acids. CDR3 residues: CAISELTAAYEQYF. DNA for the CDR3: TGTGCCATCAGTGAGTTGACCGCAGCCTACGAGCAGTACTTC.

This clone appeared a few times. In the same sample, other DNA sequences code for this CDR3. V and J are TRBV6-4 and TRBJ2-1; the match to TRBD2 covers 11 bases. There are 15 residues in the CDR3. Germline loops: CDR1 MRHNA, CDR2 SNTAGT. Trimming cost V 0 bases and J 7 bases; bases outside gene matches: 2. The CDR3 sequence: CASSDSTSGINEQFF. CDR3 DNA: TGTGCCAGCAGTGACTCGACTAGCGGGATAAATGAGCAGTTCTTC.

This rearrangement joins TRBV5-4 to TRBJ2-2; D uncertain. Trimming shortened V by 0 bases and J by 2 bases, and 8 bases separated the two germline ends. The CDR3 covers 15 residues. Germline V gene lookup returns CDR1 SGHNT and CDR2 YYREEE (reference sequence). The CDR3 is CASSLAGRNTGELFF. CDR3 nucleotide sequence: TGTGCCAGCAGCTTGGCCGGCAGAAACACCGGGGAGCTGTTTTTT.

This clone came up once. V usage is TRBV2 and J usage is TRBJ2-1, with D perhaps assigned TRBD1 or TRBD2 (5 bases each). The CDR3 covers 15 residues. V gave up 3 bases and J gave up 7 bases, with 16 bases separating them. Germline CDR1 and CDR2: SNHLY and FYNNEI. DNA for the CDR3: TGTGCCAGCAGTGACGGGGTGGGGCCGGTTAATGAGCAGTTCTTC. This codes for CASSDGVGPVNEQFF.

The chain links TRBV27 to TRBJ1-2, with 9 bases matching TRBD1. This CDR3 region has 16 residues. With 6 bases clipped from V and 2 bases from J, the junction kept 10 bases outside the gene matches. CDR1 is MNHEY, CDR2 SMNVEV, per germline (reference sequence). DNA for the CDR3: TGTGCCAGCAGGTCCAACACAGGGGGCTACAACTATGGCTACACCTTC. As protein: CASRSNTGGYNYGYTF.

The J gene is TRBJ2-1, the V gene TRBV2; 12 bases agree with TRBD2. The CDR3 is 15 residues long. J lost 10 bases, V lost 6 bases, and 10 bases had no gene match. From germline, CDR1 is SNHLY and CDR2 FYNNEI. The CDR3 sequence: CASSRGLAGLGEQFF. The CDR3 coding sequence is TGTGCCAGCAGCCGGGGACTAGCGGGCCTAGGGGAGCAGTTCTTC.

The chain uses TRBV27 and TRBJ1-6; TRBD1 is a possible D gene (5 bases). Trimming removed 5 bases at V and 10 bases at J, with 24 bases between. This CDR3 region has 17 residues. Germline V lookup: CDR1 MNHEY, CDR2 SMNVEV (reference sequence). CDR3 protein: CASSVSLVNWGGSPLHF. CDR3 bases: TGTGCCAGCAGTGTTTCATTGGTTAACTGGGGCGGATCACCCCTCCACTTT.

V is TRBV6-6 and J is TRBJ2-1; TRBD2 matches 12 bases. The V segment lost 8 bases and the J segment 6 bases; nucleotides outside the gene matches: 11. The CDR3 is 16 residues long. Germline CDR1 MNHNY, CDR2 SVGAGI (reference sequence). CDR3 amino acids: CASLRGGLAGSNEQFF. The CDR3 DNA follows: TGTGCCAGCCTCCGGGGGGGACTAGCGGGTTCCAATGAGCAGTTCTTC.

The chain is built from TRBV10-3 and TRBJ1-2; the match to TRBD1 covers 9 bases. V lost 4 bases to trimming and J lost 5 bases; unmatched junction nucleotides: 8. Germline CDR1 ENHRY, CDR2 SYGVKD. This CDR3 spans 15 amino acids. The CDR3 nucleotides read TGTGCCATCAGTGTACAGGGGGCTTGGCATTATGGCTACACCTTC. This encodes CAISVQGAWHYGYTF.

The chain employs TRBV25-1 and TRBJ1-2; 8 bases are a match to TRBD1. The CDR3 is made up of 17 amino acids. The V segment lost 1 base and the J segment 4 bases; nucleotides outside the gene matches: 11. Germline values: CDR1 MGHDK, CDR2 SYGVNS. CDR3 region: CASSEFGGQGVGYGYTF. The CDR3 DNA follows: TGTGCCAGCAGTGAATTCGGTGGACAGGGAGTCGGCTATGGCTACACCTTC.

The CDR3 region is CASSLRTSGRGRQETQYF. For the CDR3, the DNA is TGCGCCAGCAGCCTCAGGACTAGCGGGAGGGGGCGGCAAGAGACCCAGTACTTC. This chain uses TRBV4-1 with TRBJ2-5; 15 bases match TRBD2. The length of the CDR3 is 18 residues. The germline CDR1 and CDR2 sequences are MGHRA and YSYEKL. V lost 4 bases to trimming and J lost 2 bases; unmatched junction nucleotides: 8.

V gene TRBV6-1 combines with J gene TRBJ2-4; 9 bases match TRBD1. CDR3 length: 17 amino acids. J was trimmed by 0 bases and V by 3 bases; bases with no gene match: 6. Germline V lookup: CDR1 MNHNS, CDR2 SASEGT. The CDR3 sequence is CASSDDRGTLAKNIQYF. The CDR3, as DNA: TGTGCCAGCAGTGACGACAGGGGGACCTTAGCCAAAAACATTCAGTACTTC.